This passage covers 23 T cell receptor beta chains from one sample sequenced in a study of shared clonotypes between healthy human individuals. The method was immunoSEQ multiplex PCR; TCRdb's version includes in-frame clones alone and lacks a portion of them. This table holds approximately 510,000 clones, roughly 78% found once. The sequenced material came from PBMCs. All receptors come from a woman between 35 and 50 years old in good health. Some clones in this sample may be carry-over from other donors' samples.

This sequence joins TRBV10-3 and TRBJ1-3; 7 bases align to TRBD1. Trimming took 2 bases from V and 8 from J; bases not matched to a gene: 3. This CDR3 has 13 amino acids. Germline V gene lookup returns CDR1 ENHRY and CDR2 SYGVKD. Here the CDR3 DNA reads TGTGCCATCAGTGAGGACGGGACAGACACCATATATTTT. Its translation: CAISEDGTDTIYF.

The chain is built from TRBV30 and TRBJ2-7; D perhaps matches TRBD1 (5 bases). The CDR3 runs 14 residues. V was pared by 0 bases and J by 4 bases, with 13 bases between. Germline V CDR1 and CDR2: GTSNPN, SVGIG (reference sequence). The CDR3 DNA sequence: TGTGCCTGGAGTGTACAAAGGGGCCGGTACGAGCAGTACTTC. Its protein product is CAWSVQRGRYEQYF.

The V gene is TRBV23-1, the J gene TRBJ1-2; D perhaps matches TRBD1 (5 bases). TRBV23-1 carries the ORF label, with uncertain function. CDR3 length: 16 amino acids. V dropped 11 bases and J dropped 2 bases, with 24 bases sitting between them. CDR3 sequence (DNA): TGCGCCTGCACCGGGGCACCGGAGTGGCAAAACTATGGCTACACCTTC. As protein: CACTGAPEWQNYGYTF.

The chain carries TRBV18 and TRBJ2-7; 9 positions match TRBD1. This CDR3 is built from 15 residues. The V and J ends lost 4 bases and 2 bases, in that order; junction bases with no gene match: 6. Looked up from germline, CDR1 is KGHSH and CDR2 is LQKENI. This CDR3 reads CASSLFRDRAYEQYF. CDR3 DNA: TGTGCCAGCTCACTTTTCCGGGACAGGGCCTACGAGCAGTACTTC.

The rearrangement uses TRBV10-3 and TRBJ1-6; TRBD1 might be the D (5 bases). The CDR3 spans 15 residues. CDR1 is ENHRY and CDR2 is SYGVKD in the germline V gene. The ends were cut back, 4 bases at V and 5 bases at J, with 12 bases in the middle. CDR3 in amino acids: CAISGTGRNNSPLHF. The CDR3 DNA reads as TGTGCCATCAGTGGAACGGGACGGAATAATTCACCCCTCCACTTT.

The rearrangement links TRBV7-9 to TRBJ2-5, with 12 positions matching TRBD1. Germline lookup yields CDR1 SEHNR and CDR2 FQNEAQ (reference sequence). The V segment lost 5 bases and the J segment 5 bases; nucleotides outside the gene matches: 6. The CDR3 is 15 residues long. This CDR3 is CASSQGQGAWETQYF. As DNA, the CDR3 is TGTGCCAGCAGCCAGGGACAGGGGGCGTGGGAGACCCAGTACTTC.

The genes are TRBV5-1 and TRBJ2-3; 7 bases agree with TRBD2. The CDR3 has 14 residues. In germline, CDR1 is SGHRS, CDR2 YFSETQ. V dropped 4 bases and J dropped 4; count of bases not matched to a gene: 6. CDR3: CASSLGTIADTQYF. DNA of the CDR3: TGCGCCAGCAGCCTTGGGACTATCGCAGATACGCAGTATTTT.

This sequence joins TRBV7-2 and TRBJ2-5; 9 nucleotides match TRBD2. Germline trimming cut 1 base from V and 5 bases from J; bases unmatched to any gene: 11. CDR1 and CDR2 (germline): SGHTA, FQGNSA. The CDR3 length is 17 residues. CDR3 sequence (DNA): TGTGCCAGCAGCTTAGGTGGTCGCGGGAGGGCCGGGGAGACCCAGTACTTC. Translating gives CASSLGGRGRAGETQYF.

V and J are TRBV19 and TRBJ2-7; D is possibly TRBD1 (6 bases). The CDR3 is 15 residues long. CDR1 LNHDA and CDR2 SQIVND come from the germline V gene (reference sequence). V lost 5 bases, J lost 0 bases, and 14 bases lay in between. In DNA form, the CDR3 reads TGTGCCAGTAGTCCCCAGGGGTCGGCCTCCTACGAGCAGTACTTC. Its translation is CASSPQGSASYEQYF. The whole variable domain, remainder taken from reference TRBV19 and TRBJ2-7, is DGGITQSPKYLFRKEGQNVTLSCEQNLNHDAMYWYRQDPGQGLRLIYYSQIVNDFQKGDIAEGYSVSREKKESFPLTVTSAQKNPTAFYLCASSPQGSASYEQYFGPGTRLTVT.

CDR3: CASSLERGAGETQYF. CDR3 DNA sequence: TGTGCCAGCAGCTTAGAACGGGGGGCGGGAGAGACCCAGTACTTC. J is TRBJ2-5 and V is TRBV7-7; perhaps TRBD2 as D (7 bases). The germline V gene encodes CDR1 SSHAT and CDR2 FNYEAQ (reference sequence). V was clipped by 1 base and J by 4 bases, with 13 bases between them. The CDR3 spans 15 residues.

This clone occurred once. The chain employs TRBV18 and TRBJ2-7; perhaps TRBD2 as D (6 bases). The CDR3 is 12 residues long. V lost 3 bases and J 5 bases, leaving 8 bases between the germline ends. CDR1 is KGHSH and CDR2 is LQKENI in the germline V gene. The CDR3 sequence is CASSPEGNEQYF. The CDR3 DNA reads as TGTGCCAGCTCACCGGAGGGGAACGAGCAGTACTTC.

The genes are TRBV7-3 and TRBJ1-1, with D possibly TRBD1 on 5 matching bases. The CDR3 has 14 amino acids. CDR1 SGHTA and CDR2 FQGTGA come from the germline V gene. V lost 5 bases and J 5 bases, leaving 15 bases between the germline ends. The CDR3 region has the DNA TGTGCCAGCAGCCAGGGACCGACCGCGACTGAAGCTTTCTTT. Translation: CASSQGPTATEAFF.

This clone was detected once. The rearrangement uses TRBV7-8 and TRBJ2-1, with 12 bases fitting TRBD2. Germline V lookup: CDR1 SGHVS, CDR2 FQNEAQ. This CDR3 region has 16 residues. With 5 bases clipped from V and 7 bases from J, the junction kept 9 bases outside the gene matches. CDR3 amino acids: CASSPEGLAGRNEQFF. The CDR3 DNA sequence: TGTGCCAGCAGCCCCGAAGGACTAGCGGGAAGGAATGAGCAGTTCTTC.

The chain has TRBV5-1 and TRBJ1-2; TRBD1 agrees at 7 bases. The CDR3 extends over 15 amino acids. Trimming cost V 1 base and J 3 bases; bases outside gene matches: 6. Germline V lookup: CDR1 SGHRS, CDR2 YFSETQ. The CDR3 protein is CASSLLSGTDYGYTF. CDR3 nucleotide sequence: TGCGCCAGCAGCTTGTTGTCCGGGACAGACTATGGCTACACCTTC.

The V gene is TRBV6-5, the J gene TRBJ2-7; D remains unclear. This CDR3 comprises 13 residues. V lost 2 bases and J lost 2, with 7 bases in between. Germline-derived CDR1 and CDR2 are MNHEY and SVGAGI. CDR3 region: CASSYRAPYEQYF. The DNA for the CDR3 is TGTGCCAGCAGTTACAGGGCCCCCTACGAGCAGTACTTC.

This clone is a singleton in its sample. In DNA, the CDR3 is TGTGCCAGCAGCTTAGGCTACAGGGGCCTAGGCGGCTACACCTTC. Amino acids: CASSLGYRGLGGYTF. The V and J genes are TRBV7-6 and TRBJ1-2; 7 bases map to TRBD1. The J segment lost 8 bases and the V segment lost 1 base, leaving 10 bases of the junction unmatched. In germline, CDR1 is SGHVS, CDR2 FNYEAQ. There are 15 residues in the CDR3.

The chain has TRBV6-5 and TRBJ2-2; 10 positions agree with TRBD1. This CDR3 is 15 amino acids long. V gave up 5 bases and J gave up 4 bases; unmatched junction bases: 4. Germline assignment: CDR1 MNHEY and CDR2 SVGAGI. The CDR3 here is CASSRQGAITGELFF. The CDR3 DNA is TGTGCCAGCAGTAGACAGGGGGCGATCACCGGGGAGCTGTTTTTT.

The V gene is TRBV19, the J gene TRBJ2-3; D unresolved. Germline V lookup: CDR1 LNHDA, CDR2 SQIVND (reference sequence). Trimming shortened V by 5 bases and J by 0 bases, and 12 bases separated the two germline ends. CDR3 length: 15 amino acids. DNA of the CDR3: TGTGCCAGTAGTCCCCTGAGACCTAGCACAGATACGCAGTATTTT. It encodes CASSPLRPSTDTQYF.

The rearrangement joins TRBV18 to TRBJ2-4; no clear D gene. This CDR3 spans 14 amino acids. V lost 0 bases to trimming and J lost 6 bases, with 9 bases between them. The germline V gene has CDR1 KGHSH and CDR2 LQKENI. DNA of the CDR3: TGTGCCAGCTCACCACCCGAGACTGCAAACATTCAGTACTTC. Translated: CASSPPETANIQYF.

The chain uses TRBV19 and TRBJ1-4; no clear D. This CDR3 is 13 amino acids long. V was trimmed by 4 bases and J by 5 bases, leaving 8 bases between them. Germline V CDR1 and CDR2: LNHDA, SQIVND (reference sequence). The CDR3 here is CASSRAPNEKLFF. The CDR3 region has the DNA TGTGCCAGTAGTAGAGCACCGAATGAAAAACTGTTTTTT.

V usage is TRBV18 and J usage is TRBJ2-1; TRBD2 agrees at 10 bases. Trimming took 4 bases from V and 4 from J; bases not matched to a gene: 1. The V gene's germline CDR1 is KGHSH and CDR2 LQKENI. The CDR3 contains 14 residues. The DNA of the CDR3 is TGTGCCAGCTCACGGACTAGCGGATACAATGAGCAGTTCTTC. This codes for CASSRTSGYNEQFF. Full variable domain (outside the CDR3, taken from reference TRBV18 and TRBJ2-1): NAGVMQNPRHLVRRRGQEARLRCSPMKGHSHVYWYRQLPEEGLKFMVYLQKENIIDESGMPKERFSAEFPKEGPSILRIQQVVRGDSAAYFCASSRTSGYNEQFFGPGTRLTVL.

In DNA form, the CDR3 reads TGTGCCAGCAGCTTAGCGGGGGGGATGAACACCGGGGAGCTGTTTTTT. The encoded protein is CASSLAGGMNTGELFF. The chain links TRBV7-2 to TRBJ2-2; 7 bases align to TRBD2. The length of the CDR3 is 16 residues. V was clipped by 0 bases and J by 1 base; unmatched bases: 2. CDR1 and CDR2 from the germline V gene are SGHTA and FQGNSA.

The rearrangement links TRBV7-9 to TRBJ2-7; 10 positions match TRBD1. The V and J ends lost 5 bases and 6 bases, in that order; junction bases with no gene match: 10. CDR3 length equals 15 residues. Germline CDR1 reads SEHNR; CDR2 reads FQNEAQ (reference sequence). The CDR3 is CASSPRARTGGEQYF. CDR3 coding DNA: TGTGCCAGCAGCCCAAGGGCAAGGACAGGGGGCGAGCAGTACTTC.